Following are 5 T cell receptor beta chains from one sample sequenced in a study of blood T cell repertoires in COVID-19. Using immunoSEQ multiplex PCR, the repertoire was profiled, and TCRdb retains in-frame clones only, with some absent. The sample includes approximately 200,000 clones, 85% to 90% of them seen just once. Sequences were obtained from peripheral blood. These receptors all come from a man aged 18-30 years with active or convalescent COVID-19.

This clone appeared a few times. Here the CDR3 reads CASGSGGAKNIQYF. The DNA for the CDR3 is TGCGCCAGCGGTTCGGGGGGGGCAAAAAACATTCAGTACTTC. The chain recombines TRBV10-2 with TRBJ2-4; 8 bases match TRBD2. CDR3 length equals 14 residues. Per germline, CDR1 WSHSY and CDR2 SAAADI. After removal of 8 bases from V and 4 bases from J, the junction contained 7 bases not matched to a gene.

The chain recombines TRBV10-1 with TRBJ2-7, with a possible D match to TRBD2 (5 bases). Deletions cut 8 bases from V and 5 bases from J, with 16 bases between. CDR1 and CDR2 from the germline V gene are WNHNN and SYGVQD (reference sequence). This CDR3 is built from 13 residues. CDR3 sequence (DNA): TGCGCCAGCCTTTGCGGGCGCATCCACGAGCAGTACTTC. Its protein product is CASLCGRIHEQYF.

The chain links TRBV19 to TRBJ1-1, with 8 bases aligning to TRBD1. Trimming cost V 3 bases and J 10 bases; bases outside gene matches: 7. The CDR3 spans 13 residues. CDR1 and CDR2 from the germline V gene are LNHDA and SQIVND (reference sequence). The CDR3 DNA sequence: TGTGCCAGTAGTATGGGACAGGCCTTGGGAGCTTTCTTT. This encodes CASSMGQALGAFF.

The CDR3 DNA reads TGTGCCAGCTCACGAGGGAGGGGTGAAGCTTTCTTT. Protein product: CASSRGRGEAFF. V and J are TRBV18 and TRBJ1-1; D may be TRBD1 (5 bases). The V gene's germline CDR1 is KGHSH and CDR2 LQKENI. The CDR3 covers 12 residues. V lost 4 bases to trimming and J lost 7 bases, with 10 bases between them.

This chain links TRBV11-2 with TRBJ1-4; D is possibly TRBD1 (5 bases). The germline CDR1 and CDR2 sequences are SGHAT and FQNNGV. The CDR3 runs 14 residues. The V end was cut by 3 bases, the J end by 8 bases, with 13 bases between. The CDR3 is CASSLGGMEEKLFF. The CDR3 DNA follows: TGTGCCAGCAGCTTGGGGGGGATGGAGGAAAAACTGTTTTTT.